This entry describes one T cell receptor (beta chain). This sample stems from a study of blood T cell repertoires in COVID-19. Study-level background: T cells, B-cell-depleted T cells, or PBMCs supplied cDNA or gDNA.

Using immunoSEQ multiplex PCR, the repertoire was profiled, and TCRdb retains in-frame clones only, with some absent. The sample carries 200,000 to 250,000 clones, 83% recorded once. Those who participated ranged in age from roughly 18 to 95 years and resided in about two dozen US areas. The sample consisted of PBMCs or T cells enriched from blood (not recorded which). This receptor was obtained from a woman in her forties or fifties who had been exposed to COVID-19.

The CDR3 DNA reads TGTGCCAGCAGCCTTATACCCCCGGGACTAGCGGGGGGGCTTAACACCGGGGAGCTGTTTTTT. Its translation is CASSLIPPGLAGGLNTGELFF. The chain recombines TRBV13 with TRBJ2-2; TRBD2 agrees at 16 bases. V dropped 5 bases and J dropped 2; count of bases not matched to a gene: 14. This CDR3 comprises 21 residues. CDR1 is PRHDT and CDR2 is FYEKMQ in the germline V gene (reference sequence). Full variable domain (outside the CDR3, taken from reference TRBV13 and TRBJ2-2): AAGVIQSPRHLIKEKRETATLKCYPIPRHDTVYWYQQGPGQDPQFLISFYEKMQSDKGSIPDRFSAQQFSDYHSELNMSSLELGDSALYFCASSLIPPGLAGGLNTGELFFGEGSRLTVL.